One and the same sample provided the 28 T cell receptor beta chains below, sequenced in a study of T-cell reconstitution after alpha-beta-depleted transplantation in children. Unique molecular identifiers were incorporated when the TCRbeta library was constructed. TCRdb processed the PCR reads anew with MiXCR; each CDR3 protein has one entry. The sample records fewer than 95,000 distinct CDR3 sequences, about 12% being singletons. The sample consisted of PBMCs from the stem cell graft donor, taken from the stem cell graft. The receptors were gathered from a human donor who donated a stem cell graft to a child with inherited bone marrow failure.

In this sample, this clonotype turned up many times. The chain recombines TRBV20-1 with TRBJ2-1; TRBD2 agrees at 7 bases. The CDR3 runs to 16 residues. Trimming removed 6 bases from V and 0 bases from J; junction bases left unmatched: 11. Per germline, CDR1 DFQATT and CDR2 SNEGSKA (reference sequence). The CDR3 DNA is TGCAGTGCCGGGAGGAGCGGGAAGAGCTCCTACAATGAGCAGTTCTTC. Translated: CSAGRSGKSSYNEQFF.

This clonotype occurred many times. CDR3 bases: TGCGCCAGCAGCCAAGACCCCAGTGCCTACAATGAGCAGTTCTTC. It specifies CASSQDPSAYNEQFF. V gene TRBV4-3 combines with J gene TRBJ2-1; D is ambiguous. Per germline, CDR1 LGHNA and CDR2 YSLEER. The ends were cut back, 0 bases at V and 2 bases at J, with 8 bases in the middle. CDR3 length: 15 residues.

This clonotype was seen many times. The CDR3 nucleotides are TGTGCCAGCAGCTTAGCTTTGAGTGACACTGAAGCTTTCTTT. Its translation: CASSLALSDTEAFF. The chain has TRBV11-2 and TRBJ1-1; D call uncertain. The CDR3 spans 14 residues. Trimming shortened V by 1 base and J by 3 bases, and 9 bases separated the two germline ends. From germline, CDR1 is SGHAT and CDR2 FQNNGV.

This clonotype was observed many times. V and J are TRBV10-2 and TRBJ2-5, with a tentative D call TRBD2 (6 bases). Per germline, CDR1 WSHSY and CDR2 SAAADI. Trimming removed 2 bases from V and 3 bases from J, with 13 bases in between. There are 15 residues in the CDR3. CDR3 in DNA: TGCGCCAGCAGTGAGCTGGGACTGGAGAAAGAGACCCAGTACTTC. Translation gives CASSELGLEKETQYF.

The sample holds a few counts of this clonotype. This chain joins TRBV7-3 and TRBJ1-1, with D possibly being TRBD1 (5 bases). The CDR3 consists of 16 residues. Germline values: CDR1 SGHTA, CDR2 FQGTGA. The ends were cut back, 5 bases at V and 3 bases at J, with 19 bases in the middle. The CDR3 region is CASSPNGQGLDTEAFF. CDR3 sequence (DNA): TGTGCCAGCAGCCCAAACGGTCAGGGCTTAGACACTGAAGCTTTCTTT.

The chain recombines TRBV7-6 with TRBJ2-3, with TRBD1 matching over 8 bases. Trimming took 4 bases from V and 3 from J; bases not matched to a gene: 6. This CDR3 has 15 amino acids. Germline lookup yields CDR1 SGHVS and CDR2 FNYEAQ. CDR3: CASSSRQGLTDTQYF. For the CDR3, the DNA is TGTGCCAGCAGCTCTAGACAGGGGTTAACAGATACGCAGTATTTT.

This clonotype was seen ten or more times. The genes are TRBV10-3 and TRBJ2-4; 8 nucleotides match TRBD1. The junction had 5 bases not matched to a gene; V was cut back by 6 bases and J by 4 bases. The CDR3 consists of 14 residues. CDR1 and CDR2 from the germline V gene are ENHRY and SYGVKD. CDR3: CAISQDREKNIQYF. The CDR3 DNA reads TGTGCCATCAGCCAGGACAGGGAAAAAAACATTCAGTACTTC.

This chain joins TRBV6-5 and TRBJ2-1, with D possibly matching TRBD1 (6 bases). Germline-derived CDR1 and CDR2 are MNHEY and SVGAGI. V was clipped by 2 bases and J by 3 bases, with 11 bases between them. The CDR3 is 15 residues long. Written as DNA, the CDR3 is TGTGCCAGCAGTTACCGGCAGGGGCGCTACAATGAGCAGTTCTTC. It yields the protein CASSYRQGRYNEQFF.

The table lists this clonotype with many counts. This chain connects TRBV20-1 to TRBJ1-4, with D unclear. The CDR3 spans 14 residues. V lost 0 bases and J lost 8, with 13 bases in between. The germline V gene encodes CDR1 DFQATT and CDR2 SNEGSKA (reference sequence). The CDR3 reads CSARDRTTWEKLFF. CDR3 in DNA: TGCAGTGCTAGAGATCGAACGACTTGGGAAAAACTGTTTTTT.

This clonotype was found many times. The rearrangement uses TRBV20-1 and TRBJ2-7; 11 bases are a match to TRBD1. V lost 6 bases, J lost 2 bases, and 9 bases stayed unmatched. CDR3 length: 15 amino acids. Looked up from germline, CDR1 is DFQATT and CDR2 is SNEGSKA (reference sequence). CDR3 in amino acids: CSAHQPGQGAYEQYF. DNA of the CDR3: TGCAGTGCGCATCAACCGGGACAGGGGGCCTACGAGCAGTACTTC.

This clonotype was observed at least ten times. J is TRBJ2-6 and V is TRBV7-2, with unresolved D. Germline V gene data show CDR1 as SGHTA and CDR2 as FQGNSA. Trimming took off 8 bases at V and 0 bases at J, with 8 bases between the two ends. CDR3 length: 14 amino acids. CDR3 sequence (DNA): TGTGCCAGCGCCCCGGTCTCTGGGGCCAACGTCCTGACTTTC. Translation gives CASAPVSGANVLTF.

This clonotype has a count of ten or more. The J gene is TRBJ2-1, the V gene TRBV4-2; 10 bases map to TRBD2. Unmatched junction bases numbered 5, after V lost 5 bases and J lost 7 bases. Germline V gene sequence: CDR1 LGHNA, CDR2 YNFKEQ. This CDR3 comprises 14 residues. Here the CDR3 DNA reads TGTGCCAGCAGCTATACTAGCGGGGTAAATGAGCAGTTCTTC. It is translated as CASSYTSGVNEQFF.

This clonotype has at least ten counts. This chain joins TRBV3-1 and TRBJ2-6; TRBD2 might be the D (5 bases). The V and J ends lost 1 base and 3 bases respectively, with 22 bases between them. Germline V gene data show CDR1 as LGHDT and CDR2 as YNNKEL (reference sequence). CDR3 length: 20 residues. The CDR3 loop is CASSQGRPGKAVNGANVLTF. The CDR3, as DNA: TGTGCCAGCAGCCAAGGCCGGCCCGGGAAGGCAGTAAATGGGGCCAACGTCCTGACTTTC.

This clonotype was picked up many times. V and J are TRBV4-2 and TRBJ2-7; 8 bases match TRBD1. Losses at the gene ends were 1 base for V and 2 bases for J; bases not matched to a gene: 7. The CDR3 consists of 16 residues. Germline lookup yields CDR1 LGHNA and CDR2 YNFKEQ. CDR3 nucleotides: TGTGCCAGCAGCCAAGGTACAGGGGGAGGAACCTACGAGCAGTACTTC. Translating it yields CASSQGTGGGTYEQYF.

This clonotype was recorded many times. This chain links TRBV9 with TRBJ2-5; D uncertain. The CDR3 spans 14 residues. The ends were cut back, 0 bases at V and 0 bases at J, with 6 bases in the middle. Germline CDR1 is SGDLS and CDR2 is YYNGEE. CDR3 region: CASSVALYQETQYF. CDR3 in DNA: TGTGCCAGCAGCGTAGCACTATACCAAGAGACCCAGTACTTC.

This clonotype occurred many times. The CDR3 nucleotides are TGCGCCAGCAGCCAAGGGGATTTAGCGGGTGCTTCCTACGAGCAGTACTTC. As protein: CASSQGDLAGASYEQYF. The rearrangement links TRBV4-3 to TRBJ2-7, with 7 bases identical to TRBD2. V lost 1 base, J lost 1 base, and 10 bases stayed unmatched. Germline V gene lookup returns CDR1 LGHNA and CDR2 YSLEER. The CDR3 loop spans 17 amino acids.

About this clonotype: A single base separates this from a much larger clone, so it may be a read error. V is TRBV29-1 and J is TRBJ1-2, with a possible D match to TRBD1 (5 bases). Looked up from germline, CDR1 is SQVTM and CDR2 is ANQGSEA. Between the trimmed V and J ends, which lost 4 bases and 8 bases, there was a span of 11 bases. The CDR3 has 11 residues. In DNA, the CDR3 is TGCAGCGTTGGCGGGGGGGAAGGCTACACCTTC. This encodes CSVGGGEGYTF.

The chain links TRBV5-4 to TRBJ2-1; possibly TRBD2 for D (5 bases). The CDR3 is made up of 14 amino acids. Germline V gene lookup returns CDR1 SGHNT and CDR2 YYREEE (reference sequence). V was shortened by 1 base and J by 10 bases, with 15 bases between the two germline ends. Written as DNA, the CDR3 is TGTGCCAGCAGCTTGTGGGCGATGGCGGGCGAGCAGTTCTTC. Translation gives CASSLWAMAGEQFF.

This clonotype was seen ten or more times. The V gene is TRBV4-2, the J gene TRBJ1-1; no definite D call. With 6 bases removed from V and 2 bases from J, the gap between germline ends came to 13 bases. Germline V gene lookup returns CDR1 LGHNA and CDR2 YNFKEQ. The CDR3 has 14 amino acids. Written as DNA, the CDR3 is TGTGCCAGCAGTCTCATGAGTTTTAACACTGAAGCTTTCTTT. It translates to CASSLMSFNTEAFF.

This clonotype was counted ten times or more. J is TRBJ2-2 and V is TRBV4-3; TRBD1 matches 9 bases. Trimming removed 3 bases from V and 5 bases from J; junction bases left unmatched: 4. The germline V gene has CDR1 LGHNA and CDR2 YSLEER. The CDR3 has 15 amino acids. In DNA form, the CDR3 reads TGCGCCAGCAGCCAGCCCGGGACAGGGACCGGGGAGCTGTTTTTT. As protein: CASSQPGTGTGELFF.

Within the sample, this clonotype is medium-sized (0.01 to 0.1%). V gene TRBV5-5 combines with J gene TRBJ1-1, with 7 bases matching TRBD1. Trimming at V came to 2 bases and at J to 5 bases, leaving 6 bases not matched to a gene. The length of the CDR3 is 14 residues. Germline CDR1 SGHKS, CDR2 YYEKEE (reference sequence). In DNA form, the CDR3 reads TGTGCCAGCAGCTTTCGAGGGGGCTATACTGAAGCTTTCTTT. Its translation is CASSFRGGYTEAFF.

This clonotype came up once. This sequence joins TRBV28 and TRBJ2-1; TRBD2 matches at 8 bases. The CDR3 totals 17 residues. The germline V gene encodes CDR1 MDHEN and CDR2 SYDVKM. V lost 6 bases to trimming and J lost 7 bases; unmatched junction nucleotides: 17. In DNA, the CDR3 is TGTGCCAGCAGGGGCCCGGGTAGTAGCGGGACTCGGAATGAGCAGTTCTTC. It codes for CASRGPGSSGTRNEQFF.

This clonotype showed up many times. This chain uses TRBV28 with TRBJ2-7, with TRBD2 matching 8 bases. With V trimmed by 2 bases and J by 0 bases, 6 bases remained unmatched. Germline-derived CDR1 and CDR2 are MDHEN and SYDVKM. The CDR3 loop spans 16 amino acids. The CDR3 bases are TGTGCCAGCAGTTTAAGCGGGGGCTTAGCCTCCTACGAGCAGTACTTC. This codes for CASSLSGGLASYEQYF.

This clonotype was counted at least ten times. This rearrangement joins TRBV27 to TRBJ2-2; the D is unclear. Germline CDR1 is MNHEY and CDR2 is SMNVEV (reference sequence). V lost 4 bases and J lost 4, with 13 bases in between. The CDR3 spans 15 residues. CDR3 bases: TGTGCCAGCAGTTCGCCGAGCGTTGGCACCGGGGAGCTGTTTTTT. Translating it yields CASSSPSVGTGELFF.

This clonotype was found many times. The CDR3 protein is CASSRGPSGSDTGELFF. The CDR3 DNA reads as TGTGCCAGCAGCCGAGGGCCTAGCGGGAGTGACACCGGGGAGCTGTTTTTT. J is TRBJ2-2 and V is TRBV7-3, with 10 positions matching TRBD2. V was clipped by 5 bases and J by 3 bases; unmatched bases: 9. The length of the CDR3 is 17 residues. Germline CDR1 reads SGHTA; CDR2 reads FQGTGA.

Many counts were recorded for this clonotype. This chain links TRBV5-6 with TRBJ2-7; the D is unclear. Trimming stripped 0 bases from V and 5 bases from J, with 12 bases between. The CDR3 runs 14 residues. Germline V gene data show CDR1 as SGHDT and CDR2 as YYEEEE. The CDR3 region is CASSLGQRAHEQYF. CDR3 DNA: TGTGCCAGCAGCTTGGGGCAGCGCGCGCACGAGCAGTACTTC.

The J gene is TRBJ1-4, the V gene TRBV6-5, with a tentative D call TRBD1 (5 bases). Trimming removed 4 bases at V and 4 bases at J, with 25 bases between. The CDR3 runs to 19 residues. The germline V gene encodes CDR1 MNHEY and CDR2 SVGAGI. The CDR3 nucleotides are TGTGCCAGCAGTTTGTATCAACTGTTCCAGGGTCGGGGTAATGAAAAACTGTTTTTT. Translating it yields CASSLYQLFQGRGNEKLFF.

This clonotype was counted many times. The V call is TRBV7-9, the J call TRBJ2-2; D is possibly TRBD1 (6 bases). Germline V gene sequence: CDR1 SEHNR, CDR2 FQNEAQ (reference sequence). This CDR3 has 15 residues. V was cut by 5 bases and J by 2 bases, with 12 bases left in between. CDR3: CASSPGQINTGELFF. In DNA, the CDR3 is TGTGCCAGCAGCCCTGGACAGATAAACACCGGGGAGCTGTTTTTT.